The source of this T cell receptor beta chain is a study of blood T cell repertoires in COVID-19. Turning to the study itself: PBMCs, B-cell-depleted T cells, or T cells were the source of the cDNA or gDNA that made up the material.

CDR1 is LGHDT and CDR2 is YNNKEL in the germline V gene (reference sequence). This CDR3 region has 13 residues. Between the trimmed V and J ends, which lost 1 base and 9 bases, there was a span of 10 bases. TCRdb's copy holds only in-frame clones and misses some; the assay was immunoSEQ multiplex PCR. The table records approximately 80,000 clones, approximately 79% of them present only once. This clone was picked up a small number of times. The TCR sequence derives from a man aged 70 or older with active or convalescent COVID-19. The sequencing input was peripheral blood. The chain links TRBV3-1 (or the pseudogene TRBV3-2) to TRBJ1-5; D not certain. The CDR3 DNA sequence: TGTGCCAGCAGCCAAGGAGAGGGAAGGCCCCAGCATTTT. Its translation: CASSQGEGRPQHF.